This T cell receptor beta chain is drawn from a study of control samples from healthy donors and cancer patients. Sequencing used immunoSEQ multiplex PCR; TCRdb keeps in-frame clones, though not all of them. Counted here are some 140,000 clones, 85% to 95% occurring once; the ten biggest clones make up approximately 5.7%. This clonotype was obtained from a middle-aged man in good health. Source material: blood.

CDR3 coding DNA: TGTGCCAGCGAGGGCGGAGCTAACTATGGCTACACCTTC. Its translation: CASEGGANYGYTF. The chain carries TRBV2 and TRBJ1-2, with unresolved D. This CDR3 region has 13 residues. The germline gives CDR1 SNHLY, CDR2 FYNNEI. V lost 8 bases and J lost 0, with 10 bases in between.